One and the same sample provided the 28 T cell receptor beta chains below, sequenced in a study of vaccination and CD4 T cells after COVID-19. The Oncomine TCR Beta short-read assay sequenced DNA from cultured CD4+ T cells. One entry per CDR3 protein, called by TCRdb with MiXCR from the PCR reads. The data hold about 2,300 distinct CDR3 sequences, with roughly a quarter observed a single time. Noted treatment: approximately nine-day PBMC culture with coronavirus spike peptide pools or control peptides (ViraFEST assay). Their cognate antigens are unknown. Sequencing was performed on CD4+ T cells from blood, cultured in vitro, taken after SARS-CoV-2 vaccination. All receptors derive from a human donor who had recovered from COVID-19.

CDR3 region: CASSKGGTGRTEAFF. The CDR3 DNA reads as TGTGCCAGCAGCAAAGGCGGGACAGGGCGCACTGAAGCTTTCTTT. The V gene is TRBV21-1, the J gene TRBJ1-1; whether TRBD1, the table's D call, matches the DNA was not checked. TRBV21-1 represents a pseudogene. The CDR3 covers 15 residues.

The V call is TRBV6-1, the J call TRBJ2-1; D gene unclear. The CDR3 is made up of 11 amino acids. V lost 6 bases to trimming and J lost 7 bases, with 7 bases between them. Germline CDR1 and CDR2: MNHNS and SASEGT. DNA of the CDR3: TGTGCCAGCAGGAAGTATAATGAGCAGTTCTTC. It is translated as CASRKYNEQFF.

This chain uses TRBV6-6 with TRBJ2-6; D is unresolved. Trimming removed 6 bases from V and 0 bases from J, with 9 bases in between. Germline-derived CDR1 and CDR2 are MNHNY and SVGAGI (reference sequence). This CDR3 is 15 amino acids long. The CDR3 loop is CASRPMSSGANVLTF. In DNA, the CDR3 is TGTGCCAGCAGGCCTATGTCCTCTGGGGCCAACGTCCTGACTTTC.

Judged by abundance, this clonotype is large (0.1 to 1%). The CDR3: CASSGGQGLNSPLHF. The CDR3, as DNA: TGTGCCAGCAGTGGGGGACAGGGGCTTAATTCACCCCTCCACTTT. This sequence joins TRBV6-1 and TRBJ1-6; TRBD1 matches 10 bases. Germline V gene lookup returns CDR1 MNHNS and CDR2 SASEGT. CDR3 length equals 15 residues. V gave up 4 bases and J gave up 6 bases; unmatched junction bases: 3.

This clonotype appeared a few times. At one end, the junction sequence differs from germline, possibly due to a read error. V gene TRBV7-9 combines with J gene TRBJ2-7, with D perhaps TRBD1 (5 bases). CDR3 size: 11 residues. Germline V CDR1 and CDR2: SEHNR, FQNEAQ (reference sequence). CDR3 sequence (DNA): TGTGCCAGCAGCTTAGACAGGATCGAAAGCTTC. It yields the protein CASSLDRIESF.

The V call is TRBV20-1, the J call TRBJ1-2, with D hard to call. CDR1 and CDR2 from the germline V gene are DFQATT and SNEGSKA (reference sequence). This CDR3 spans 13 amino acids. V was shortened by 3 bases and J by 5 bases, with 13 bases between the two germline ends. The CDR3 is CSARLSSAYGYTF. The CDR3 DNA sequence: TGCAGTGCTAGGTTGAGCAGCGCTTATGGCTACACCTTC.

The rearrangement links TRBV7-6 to TRBJ2-7, with D perhaps assigned TRBD1 or TRBD2 (5 bases each). V was clipped by 6 bases and J by 6 bases, with 15 bases between them. The germline gives CDR1 SGHVS, CDR2 FNYEAQ. The CDR3 has 13 amino acids. The CDR3 nucleotides are TGTGCCAGCAGTAAGGGGCCGGCGGGCGAGCAGTACTTC. It specifies CASSKGPAGEQYF. Full variable domain (remainder filled in from reference TRBV7-6 and TRBJ2-7): GAGVSQSPRYKVTKRGQDVALRCDPISGHVSLYWYRQALGQGPEFLTYFNYEAQQDKSGLPNDRFSAERPEGSISTLTIQRTEQRDSAMYRCASSKGPAGEQYFGPGTRLTVT.

The rearrangement links TRBV18 to TRBJ2-5, with 12 bases fitting TRBD2. V was clipped by 2 bases and J by 5 bases; unmatched bases: 6. This CDR3 spans 16 amino acids. CDR1 is KGHSH and CDR2 is LQKENI in the germline V gene. CDR3 sequence: CASSPARLAGGETQYF. As DNA, the CDR3 is TGTGCCAGCTCACCAGCGCGGCTAGCGGGAGGGGAGACCCAGTACTTC.

V and J are TRBV27 and TRBJ2-7; no reliable D call. The length of the CDR3 is 14 residues. The V gene lost 8 bases and the J gene lost 1 base, with 15 bases spanning the gap. CDR1 is MNHEY, CDR2 SMNVEV, per germline (reference sequence). The CDR3 DNA sequence: TGTGCCAGCCGTCTTTCTGGCCCTTCCTACGAGCAGTACTTC. Translated: CASRLSGPSYEQYF.

This clonotype is termed medium-sized. The genes are TRBV7-6 and TRBJ2-7; D may be TRBD2 (5 bases). This CDR3 comprises 15 residues. Trimming left V 2 bases short and J 3 bases short, with 14 bases between. Germline loops: CDR1 SGHVS, CDR2 FNYEAQ. This chain's CDR3 is CASSLRTEASYEQYF. The CDR3 bases are TGTGCCAGCAGCTTACGGACGGAGGCCAGCTACGAGCAGTACTTC.

This clonotype turned up a few times. The rearrangement joins TRBV7-3 to TRBJ2-1; D is perhaps TRBD2 (7 bases). Germline V lookup: CDR1 SGHTA, CDR2 FQGTGA. This CDR3 comprises 15 residues. Trimming took off 2 bases at V and 6 bases at J, with 14 bases between the two ends. CDR3 in amino acids: CASSLSGEGGNEQFF. The CDR3 nucleotides read TGTGCCAGCAGCTTATCAGGGGAGGGGGGCAATGAGCAGTTCTTC.

In its sample, this clonotype is medium-sized. The chain carries TRBV6-5 and TRBJ2-1, with 9 positions matching TRBD2. The CDR3 runs 17 residues. V lost 2 bases and J lost 8; bases outside the gene matches: 13. From germline, CDR1 is MNHEY and CDR2 SVGAGI. CDR3: CASSYPPLSGGYYEQFF. DNA for the CDR3: TGTGCCAGCAGTTACCCACCTTTGAGCGGGGGGTACTATGAGCAGTTCTTC.

The rearrangement joins TRBV7-9 to TRBJ1-2; D is ambiguous. CDR3 size: 12 residues. Germline V CDR1 and CDR2: SEHNR, FQNEAQ (reference sequence). The V gene lost 5 bases and the J gene lost 3 bases, with 7 bases spanning the gap. CDR3 in amino acids: CASSLRDYGYTF. Written as DNA, the CDR3 is TGTGCCAGCAGCCTCCGGGACTATGGCTACACCTTC.

This clonotype was observed a few times. The CDR3 loop is CASSPLLSPSTDTQYF. DNA of the CDR3: TGTGCCAGCAGTCCGCTACTATCCCCATCAACAGATACGCAGTATTTT. This chain joins TRBV27 and TRBJ2-3; D is unclear. Germline CDR1 reads MNHEY; CDR2 reads SMNVEV (reference sequence). This CDR3 contains 16 residues. V lost 5 bases and J 3 bases, leaving 18 bases between the germline ends.

This clonotype was found a few times. The gene calls are TRBV6-1 and TRBJ2-3, with 7 bases matching TRBD2. The V segment lost 5 bases and the J segment 1 base; nucleotides outside the gene matches: 9. This CDR3 is built from 16 residues. CDR1 and CDR2 from the germline V gene are MNHNS and SASEGT. The CDR3 protein is CASSLSTSPRTDTQYF. Written as DNA, the CDR3 is TGTGCCAGCAGTCTATCGACTAGCCCACGCACAGATACGCAGTATTTT.

The chain is built from TRBV10-1 and TRBJ1-2, with D possibly being TRBD1 (6 bases). Trimming took 2 bases from V and 4 from J, leaving 11 bases between them. CDR3 length equals 14 residues. Germline V CDR1 and CDR2: WNHNN, SYGVQD (reference sequence). CDR3 sequence reads: CASSENRRGYGYTF. The DNA for the CDR3 is TGCGCCAGCAGTGAGAACCGCAGGGGCTATGGCTACACCTTC.

V and J are TRBV6-4 and TRBJ2-7; possibly TRBD1 for D (5 bases). V lost 0 bases and J lost 5, with 14 bases in between. Looked up from germline, CDR1 is MRHNA and CDR2 is SNTAGT. The CDR3 consists of 15 residues. The CDR3 nucleotides are TGTGCCAGCAGTGACTCGGGGCTGGTGTTCCACGAGCAGTACTTC. As protein: CASSDSGLVFHEQYF.

V is TRBV7-3 and J is TRBJ2-1; TRBD2 aligns across 10 bases. This CDR3 is 15 amino acids long. CDR1 and CDR2 (germline): SGHTA, FQGTGA. Losses at the gene ends were 2 bases for V and 3 bases for J; bases not matched to a gene: 1. The chain's CDR3 is CASSLLAGGYNEQFF. The CDR3 bases are TGTGCCAGCAGCTTATTAGCGGGGGGCTACAATGAGCAGTTCTTC.

The V call is TRBV11-3, the J call TRBJ2-3, with 13 nucleotides matching TRBD2. This CDR3 has 18 amino acids. Per the germline V gene, CDR1 is SGHNT and CDR2 is YENEEA. V trimming: 0 bases; J trimming: 0 bases; junction bases outside the gene matches: 3. CDR3 coding DNA: TGTGCCAGCAGCTTAGAAGGGACTAGCGGGACTAGCACAGATACGCAGTATTTT. Translated, it gives CASSLEGTSGTSTDTQYF.

The rearrangement uses TRBV10-3 and TRBJ2-1; 10 nucleotides align to TRBD2. CDR1 is ENHRY and CDR2 is SYGVKD in the germline V gene. This CDR3 region has 14 residues. V dropped 6 bases and J dropped 6; count of bases not matched to a gene: 5. The CDR3 nucleotides are TGTGCCATCAGAGGGACTAGCGTAGGCAATGAGCAGTTCTTC. Translated, it gives CAIRGTSVGNEQFF.

V usage is TRBV20-1 and J usage is TRBJ1-5; D may be TRBD1 (5 bases). Trimming shortened V by 2 bases and J by 0 bases, and 17 bases separated the two germline ends. Germline CDR1 DFQATT, CDR2 SNEGSKA (reference sequence). The CDR3 spans 17 residues. The CDR3 DNA reads TGCAGTGCTAGACCCGGGGGTGGATTTGGTAGCAATCAGCCCCAGCATTTT. It translates to CSARPGGGFGSNQPQHF.

In its sample, this clonotype was seen a few times. The chain has TRBV25-1 and TRBJ2-5, with TRBD2 as a possible D gene (7 bases). The V gene lost 6 bases and the J gene lost 5 bases, with 16 bases spanning the gap. The germline gives CDR1 MGHDK, CDR2 SYGVNS. The CDR3 runs 14 residues. Written as DNA, the CDR3 is TGTGCCAGCAGAAGACTAGGGGGGGTGGAGACCCAGTACTTC. Translating gives CASRRLGGVETQYF.

This clonotype is termed medium-sized. The CDR3 sequence is CATGGQGYGYTF. CDR3 nucleotide sequence: TGTGCCACCGGAGGACAGGGTTATGGCTACACCTTC. The rearrangement joins TRBV15 to TRBJ1-2, with TRBD1 matching 8 bases. The CDR3 spans 12 residues. CDR1 and CDR2 (germline): LNHNV, YYDKDF (reference sequence). The V and J ends lost 8 bases and 5 bases, in that order; junction bases with no gene match: 4.

V gene TRBV27 combines with J gene TRBJ1-2; no clear D. Germline CDR1 is MNHEY and CDR2 is SMNVEV (reference sequence). Trimming pared 3 bases from V and 8 bases from J, leaving 10 bases between. The CDR3 spans 12 residues. CDR3 in amino acids: CASSLTGKGYTF. For the CDR3, the DNA is TGTGCCAGCAGTTTGACCGGGAAGGGCTACACCTTC.

V and J are TRBV6-2 or TRBV6-3 and TRBJ2-7; 8 nucleotides agree with TRBD2. Trimming at V came to 4 bases and at J to 2 bases, leaving 7 bases not matched to a gene. CDR3 length: 15 amino acids. Germline assignment: CDR1 MNHEY and CDR2 SVGEGT. This chain's CDR3 is CASSSGGGLAYEQYF. Written as DNA, the CDR3 is TGTGCCAGCAGTTCGGGGGGGGGCCTCGCCTACGAGCAGTACTTC.

In this sample, this clonotype is medium-sized (0.01 to 0.1%). The chain uses TRBV6-1 and TRBJ2-5; no firm D call. Germline CDR1 and CDR2: MNHNS and SASEGT. V lost 8 bases, J lost 1 base, and 11 bases lay in between. This CDR3 is 13 amino acids long. DNA for the CDR3: TGTGCCAGCGGAAGGGATCCCCAAGAGACCCAGTACTTC. Its protein is CASGRDPQETQYF.

This clonotype has just a few counts. The V and J genes are TRBV20-1 and TRBJ1-2, with D unresolved. CDR3 size: 13 residues. The V gene lost 5 bases and the J gene lost 2 bases, with 12 bases spanning the gap. CDR1 and CDR2 from the germline V gene are DFQATT and SNEGSKA (reference sequence). DNA for the CDR3: TGCAGTGCTCCCTCCGACCTAAACTATGGCTACACCTTC. Amino acids: CSAPSDLNYGYTF.

This rearrangement joins TRBV20-1 to TRBJ1-2, with D tentatively TRBD1 (6 bases). This CDR3 contains 14 residues. Trimming took 3 bases from V and 3 from J, leaving 14 bases between them. Germline assignment: CDR1 DFQATT and CDR2 SNEGSKA (reference sequence). The CDR3 reads CSASLPGAHYGYTF. The CDR3 region has the DNA TGCAGTGCTAGCTTGCCAGGGGCTCACTATGGCTACACCTTC.